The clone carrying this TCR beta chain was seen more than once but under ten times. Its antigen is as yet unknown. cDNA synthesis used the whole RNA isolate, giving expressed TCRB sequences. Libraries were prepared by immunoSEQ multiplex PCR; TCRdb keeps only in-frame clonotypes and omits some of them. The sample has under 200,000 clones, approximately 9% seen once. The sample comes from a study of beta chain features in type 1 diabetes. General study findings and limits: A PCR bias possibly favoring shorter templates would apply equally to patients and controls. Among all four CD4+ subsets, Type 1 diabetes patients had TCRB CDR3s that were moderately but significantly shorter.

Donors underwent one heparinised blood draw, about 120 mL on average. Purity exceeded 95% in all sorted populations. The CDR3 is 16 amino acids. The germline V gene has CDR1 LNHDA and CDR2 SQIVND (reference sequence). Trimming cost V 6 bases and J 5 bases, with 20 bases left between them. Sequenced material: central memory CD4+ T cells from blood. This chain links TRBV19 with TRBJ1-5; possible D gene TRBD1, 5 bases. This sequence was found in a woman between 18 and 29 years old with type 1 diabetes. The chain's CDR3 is CASRPGRETVDQPQHF. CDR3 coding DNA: TGTGCCAGTAGGCCAGGGAGGGAGACAGTGGATCAGCCCCAGCATTTT.